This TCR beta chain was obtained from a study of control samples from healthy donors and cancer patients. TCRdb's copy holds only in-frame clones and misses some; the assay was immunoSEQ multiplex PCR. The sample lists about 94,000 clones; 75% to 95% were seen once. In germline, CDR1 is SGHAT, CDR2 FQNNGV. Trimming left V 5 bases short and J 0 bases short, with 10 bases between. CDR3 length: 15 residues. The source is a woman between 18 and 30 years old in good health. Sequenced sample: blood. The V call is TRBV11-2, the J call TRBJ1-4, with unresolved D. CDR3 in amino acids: CASSRTRPTNEKLFF. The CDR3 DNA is TGTGCCAGCAGCCGGACGCGTCCAACTAATGAAAAACTGTTTTTT.